The 9 T cell receptor beta chains reported below all come from one sample, sequenced in a study of T cells after yellow fever vaccination. TCRdb reprocessed the 5' RACE reads with MiXCR, giving one entry per CDR3 protein. The sample contains some 560,000 distinct CDR3 sequences, approximately 16% of which appear only once. The material sequenced was PBMCs, taken 5 to 6 days after the first yellow fever vaccination. The receptors originated from a young man who received the YFV17D yellow fever vaccine.

The chain uses TRBV9 and TRBJ2-4, with D uncertain. The CDR3 totals 13 residues. Germline CDR1 is SGDLS and CDR2 is YYNGEE. The V and J ends lost 0 bases and 9 bases respectively, with 10 bases between them. CDR3 coding DNA: TGTGCCAGCAGCGTAGACTCTAGTTCCATTCAGTACTTC. It encodes CASSVDSSSIQYF.

This clonotype was observed a handful of times. V is TRBV6-5 and J is TRBJ2-7, with TRBD1 identical over 11 bases. The CDR3 totals 15 residues. Per germline, CDR1 MNHEY and CDR2 SVGAGI. Germline trimming cut 2 bases from V and 5 bases from J; bases unmatched to any gene: 5. The CDR3 sequence is CASSYPGQGGHEQYF. The CDR3 DNA sequence: TGTGCCAGCAGTTACCCGGGACAGGGGGGCCACGAGCAGTACTTC.

The V gene is TRBV13, the J gene TRBJ1-2; D ambiguous. The CDR3 is 12 residues long. Trimming left V 3 bases short and J 13 bases short, with 15 bases between. Per germline, CDR1 PRHDT and CDR2 FYEKMQ (reference sequence). The CDR3 reads CASSLGSPVCTF. CDR3 DNA sequence: TGTGCCAGCAGCTTGGGCAGTCCGGTTTGCACCTTC.

The sample holds a few counts of this clonotype. The V and J genes are TRBV29-1 and TRBJ2-3; D remains unclear. This CDR3 is 14 amino acids long. With 4 bases removed from V and 4 bases from J, the gap between germline ends came to 15 bases. The germline gives CDR1 SQVTM, CDR2 ANQGSEA. The CDR3 spells CSVGGRVYADTQYF. CDR3 coding DNA: TGCAGCGTTGGTGGAAGGGTTTACGCAGATACGCAGTATTTT.

V is TRBV19 and J is TRBJ2-5; 9 nucleotides line up with TRBD1. V dropped 4 bases and J dropped 5; count of bases not matched to a gene: 5. This CDR3 has 14 residues. Looked up from germline, CDR1 is LNHDA and CDR2 is SQIVND (reference sequence). CDR3 residues: CASSTRTGDETQYF. In DNA, the CDR3 is TGTGCCAGTAGTACTCGGACAGGGGATGAGACCCAGTACTTC.

This clonotype has only a few counts. The genes are TRBV7-2 and TRBJ1-2; D call uncertain. This CDR3 is built from 16 residues. Germline-derived CDR1 and CDR2 are SGHTA and FQGNSA. The V and J ends lost 0 bases and 5 bases respectively, with 16 bases between them. CDR3 loop: CASSLAPTGAPYGYTF. The CDR3 nucleotides read TGTGCCAGCAGCTTAGCCCCGACCGGCGCTCCTTATGGCTACACCTTC.

The chain combines TRBV6-1 with TRBJ1-1, with 8 bases lining up with TRBD1. This CDR3 has 13 amino acids. Germline assignment: CDR1 MNHNS and CDR2 SASEGT. V shed 9 bases, J shed 2 bases, and the junction held 5 bases outside the gene matches. Here the CDR3 reads CASATGVNTEAFF. The CDR3 DNA follows: TGTGCCAGTGCGACAGGGGTAAACACTGAAGCTTTCTTT.

This clonotype was seen a few times. The chain couples TRBV5-1 to TRBJ1-1, with D uncertain. Germline V gives CDR1 SGHRS, CDR2 YFSETQ. Trimming shortened V by 5 bases and J by 5 bases, and 13 bases separated the two germline ends. The CDR3 has 13 amino acids. The CDR3 loop is CASRDGSSTEAFF. The CDR3 DNA reads TGCGCCAGCAGGGACGGGTCTTCAACTGAAGCTTTCTTT.

This clonotype was seen a few times. The rearrangement joins TRBV7-6 to TRBJ2-3; D assignment may be TRBD1 or TRBD2 (6 bases each). The V and J ends lost 1 base and 1 base respectively, with 15 bases between them. The length of the CDR3 is 17 residues. Per germline, CDR1 SGHVS and CDR2 FNYEAQ. The CDR3 is CASSLEGGGRGTDTQYF. The CDR3 DNA reads TGTGCCAGCAGCTTAGAGGGGGGAGGTCGGGGCACAGATACGCAGTATTTT.